This TCR beta chain was retrieved from a study of T cell repertoires in cytomegalovirus infection. About the research overall: It was the public TCR beta signatures that indicated both CMV infection and matching HLA type.

From germline, CDR1 is SNHLY and CDR2 FYNNEI. This CDR3 spans 13 amino acids. Trimming stripped 7 bases from V and 5 bases from J, with 15 bases between. This clonotype came up a few times. The antigen is undetermined. Study-wide results and caveats: CMV-specific HLA-C-restricted TCR beta clonotypes dominated the ex vivo response. Based on cumulative public TCR beta family frequency, carriers of CMV plus the relevant HLA were identified.

Via MiXCR, TCRdb re-called the reads, giving one row per CDR3 protein. The sample shows about 490,000 distinct CDR3 sequences, about 15% of them seen only once. This receptor was obtained from a human donor in good health (CMV status not recorded). Some clones in this sample may be carry-over from other donors' samples. The J gene is TRBJ2-7, the V gene TRBV2; TRBD1 is a possible D gene (6 bases). Material for sequencing was CD8+ T cells from PBMCs. The CDR3 DNA follows: TGTGCCAGCAAGGTAAACAGGGTGAACGAGCAGTACTTC. Amino acids: CASKVNRVNEQYF.